This T cell receptor (beta chain) originates from a study of patients and donors after allogeneic stem cell transplantation. In this sample, this clonotype turned up a few times. Trimming took off 3 bases at V and 3 bases at J, with 12 bases between the two ends. Germline CDR1 reads MDHEN; CDR2 reads SYDVKM. The CDR3 consists of 15 residues. MiXCR was run by TCRdb on the RT-PCR reads, yielding one entry per CDR3 protein. Seen here are about 150,000 distinct CDR3 sequences, about 40% observed once, and the top ten hold around 50%. The V and J genes are TRBV28 and TRBJ1-5; D might be TRBD1 (5 bases). This clonotype was sampled from a human donor who was either an allogeneic HSCT recipient or a stem cell or donor lymphocyte infusion donor (not recorded which). It is not recorded whose cells these are; they may come from a transplant donor. The sequenced sample was blood, either unsorted or a sorted T cell fraction (not recorded which). CDR3 residues: CASSFRQGNNQPQHF. The CDR3, as DNA: TGTGCCAGCAGTTTTAGGCAGGGAAACAATCAGCCCCAGCATTTT.